This TCR beta chain came from a study of tumor-infiltrating lymphocytes in primary liver carcinoma. Bulk tissue was left unsorted, and RNA and DNA were co-extracted from 20-30 mg of it. The patients had histopathologically diagnosed primary liver carcinoma, and their disease was treated by surgical resection. Germline assignment: CDR1 MGHRA and CDR2 YSYEKL. The CDR3 totals 12 residues. A constant-region primer served to make TCR beta cDNA from about 0.5 ug total RNA. Modified slightly, ARM-PCR produced TCR beta libraries over three nested multiplex PCR rounds. TRBV1-TRBV30 forward primers paired with a C-beta reverse primer drove the first two PCR rounds, approximately 11 cycles each. TCRdb independently ran MiXCR on the multiplex PCR reads; one entry per CDR3 protein. The sample shows 90,000 to 100,000 distinct CDR3 sequences, almost 70% of them seen only once. Remarks on this clonotype: A junction boundary mismatches the germline segment, possibly from a read error.

This receptor was identified in a woman between 55 and 75 years old with primary liver carcinoma and hepatitis B virus infection. Sequenced input: liver tumor tissue from sampling region 5. Subset in this sample: tumor region T5, tumor centre. The chain is built from TRBV4-1 and TRBJ2-2, with D unresolved. CDR3 region: CASSQYAGELFF. The CDR3 nucleotides are TGCGCCAGTAGCCAATATGCTGGGGAGCTGTTTTTT.